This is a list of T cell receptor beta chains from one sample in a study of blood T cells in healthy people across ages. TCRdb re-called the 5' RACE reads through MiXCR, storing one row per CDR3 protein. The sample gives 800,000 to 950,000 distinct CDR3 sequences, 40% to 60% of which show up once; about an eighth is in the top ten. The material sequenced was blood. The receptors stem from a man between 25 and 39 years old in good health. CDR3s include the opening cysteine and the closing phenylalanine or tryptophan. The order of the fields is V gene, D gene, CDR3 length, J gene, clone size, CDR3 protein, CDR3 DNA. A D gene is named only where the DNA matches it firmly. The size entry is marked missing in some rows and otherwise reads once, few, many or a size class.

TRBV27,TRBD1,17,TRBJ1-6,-,CASSLKKGGAMNSPLHF,TGTGCCAGCAGCTTGAAGAAAGGGGGCGCAATGAATTCACCCCTCCACTTT
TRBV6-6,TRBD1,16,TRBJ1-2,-,CASSYPADRGIRGYTF,TGTGCCAGCAGTTACCCCGCAGACAGGGGTATTCGTGGCTACACCTTC
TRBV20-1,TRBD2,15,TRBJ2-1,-,CSADLAGGANNEQFF,TGCAGTGCTGATCTTGCGGGGGGGGCCAACAATGAGCAGTTCTTC
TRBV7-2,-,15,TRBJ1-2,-,CASSSPGMKDYGYTF,TGTGCCAGCAGCTCCCCAGGGATGAAGGACTATGGCTACACCTTC
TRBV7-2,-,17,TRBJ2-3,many,CASSFSQGLFLTDTQYF,TGTGCCAGCAGCTTCTCACAGGGCCTATTTTTAACAGATACGCAGTATTTT
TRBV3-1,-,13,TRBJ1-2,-,CASSLQDNYGYTF,TGTGCCAGCAGCCTGCAGGATAACTATGGCTACACCTTC
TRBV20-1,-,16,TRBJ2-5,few,CSARSATNNGGETQYF,TGCAGTGCTAGATCTGCAACGAATAACGGGGGAGAGACCCAGTACTTC
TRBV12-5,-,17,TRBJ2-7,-,CASGLVEFQAFSYEQYF,TGTGCTAGTGGTTTGGTTGAGTTCCAGGCTTTCTCCTACGAGCAGTACTTC
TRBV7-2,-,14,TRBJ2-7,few,CASSSPTDTYEQYF,TGTGCCAGCAGCTCCCCGACTGACACTTACGAGCAGTACTTC
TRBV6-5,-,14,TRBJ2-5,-,CASSATGNQETQYF,TGTGCCAGCAGTGCCACAGGGAACCAAGAGACCCAGTACTTC
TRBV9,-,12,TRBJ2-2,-,CASQRGTGELFF,TGTGCCAGCCAGAGGGGGACCGGGGAGCTGTTTTTT
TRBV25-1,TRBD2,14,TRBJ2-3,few,CATTSGGATDTQYF,TGTGCCACAACTAGCGGGGGGGCCACAGATACGCAGTATTTT
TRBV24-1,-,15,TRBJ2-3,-,CATSDLGQPTDTQYF,TGTGCCACCAGTGATTTGGGACAGCCCACAGATACGCAGTATTTT
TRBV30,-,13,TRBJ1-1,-,CAWSGQMNTEAFF,TGTGCCTGGAGCGGACAGATGAACACTGAAGCTTTCTTT
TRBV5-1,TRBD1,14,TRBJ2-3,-,CASLQGAPTDTQYF,TGCGCCAGCTTACAGGGGGCCCCCACAGATACGCAGTATTTT
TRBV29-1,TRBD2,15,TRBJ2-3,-,CSVEGGLAASDTQYF,TGCAGCGTTGAAGGGGGCCTAGCGGCCTCTGATACGCAGTATTTT
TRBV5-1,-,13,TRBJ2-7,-,CAGSQRGGYEQYF,TGCGCCGGCAGTCAGAGGGGCGGCTACGAGCAGTACTTC
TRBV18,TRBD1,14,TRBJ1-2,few,CASSPMTGGDGYTF,TGTGCCAGCTCACCTATGACAGGGGGCGATGGCTACACCTTC